Presented here are 31 T cell receptor beta chains from one specimen sequenced in a study of blood T cell repertoires in COVID-19. Produced via immunoSEQ multiplex PCR; TCRdb's table is partial and in-frame only. The sample has 150,000 to 200,000 clones, 75% to 90% seen once. Sequencing was performed on PBMCs or T cells enriched from blood (not recorded which). The receptors come from a woman between 18 and 30 years old who had recovered from COVID-19.

The V call is TRBV4-3, the J call TRBJ2-1; TRBD2 agrees at 10 bases. Germline CDR1 reads LGHNA; CDR2 reads YSLEER. The CDR3 runs to 18 residues. V dropped 0 bases and J dropped 4; count of bases not matched to a gene: 9. In DNA, the CDR3 is TGCGCCAGCAGCCAAGATCTCTCTAGCGGGAGATTTTACAATGAGCAGTTCTTC. Translation: CASSQDLSSGRFYNEQFF.

This chain uses TRBV4-3 with TRBJ2-5, with 12 bases lining up with TRBD2. The trim removed 2 bases at V and 0 bases at J, leaving 4 bases unmatched. CDR1 and CDR2 from the germline V gene are LGHNA and YSLEER. There are 17 residues in the CDR3. CDR3 protein: CASSQLAGGPNQETQYF. The CDR3 DNA follows: TGCGCCAGCAGCCAACTAGCGGGAGGGCCGAACCAAGAGACCCAGTACTTC.

The rearrangement uses TRBV5-1 and TRBJ2-1; 7 bases are a match to TRBD2. CDR1 SGHRS and CDR2 YFSETQ come from the germline V gene. The CDR3 sequence is 12 residues long. The V segment lost 5 bases and the J segment 8 bases; nucleotides outside the gene matches: 4. Written as DNA, the CDR3 is TGCGCCAGCAGGGGGACTACACATGAGCAGTTCTTC. Translated, it gives CASRGTTHEQFF.

V and J are TRBV5-1 and TRBJ2-2, with TRBD2 matching 8 bases. This CDR3 contains 16 residues. Germline V gene lookup returns CDR1 SGHRS and CDR2 YFSETQ. The J segment lost 0 bases and the V segment lost 4 bases, leaving 5 bases of the junction unmatched. CDR3 DNA: TGCGCCAGCAGCCCGGGGGGGTTCGCGAACACCGGGGAGCTGTTTTTT. It encodes CASSPGGFANTGELFF. The entire variable domain, with the rest obtained from reference TRBV5-1 and TRBJ2-2, is as follows: KAGVTQTPRYLIKTRGQQVTLSCSPISGHRSVSWYQQTPGQGLQFLFEYFSETQRNKGNFPGRFSGRQFSNSRSEMNVSTLELGDSALYLCASSPGGFANTGELFFGEGSRLTVL.

This sequence joins TRBV5-6 and TRBJ2-2, with 12 bases fitting TRBD2. Germline V CDR1 and CDR2: SGHDT, YYEEEE. Trimming at V came to 4 bases and at J to 7 bases, leaving 5 bases not matched to a gene. CDR3 length: 15 residues. CDR3 residues: CASSLAGGPGGELFF. In DNA form, the CDR3 reads TGTGCCAGCAGCCTAGCGGGAGGGCCGGGCGGGGAGCTGTTTTTT.

The gene calls are TRBV9 and TRBJ2-1, with 7 bases fitting TRBD2. Germline V gives CDR1 SGDLS, CDR2 YYNGEE. This CDR3 region has 14 residues. Unmatched junction bases numbered 3, after V lost 2 bases and J lost 4 bases. The CDR3 nucleotides are TGTGCCAGCAGCGTGGCGGGAGCGTACAATGAGCAGTTCTTC. The encoded protein is CASSVAGAYNEQFF.

The chain carries TRBV6-2 or TRBV6-3 and TRBJ1-2; TRBD1 matches 9 bases. Per germline, CDR1 MNHEY and CDR2 SVGEGT. Trimming took 8 bases from V and 0 from J; bases not matched to a gene: 10. This CDR3 contains 16 residues. The chain's CDR3 is CASGRTGETTNYGYTF. The CDR3 bases are TGTGCCAGCGGCCGGACAGGGGAAACTACTAACTATGGCTACACCTTC.

The chain uses TRBV5-1 and TRBJ2-3; TRBD2 matches 14 bases. J gave up 4 bases and V 0 bases, and 4 bases lay outside the gene matches. The CDR3 runs 17 residues. Germline V gene data show CDR1 as SGHRS and CDR2 as YFSETQ. The CDR3 sequence is CASSLGPGLAGADTQYF. CDR3 DNA sequence: TGCGCCAGCAGCTTGGGCCCGGGACTAGCGGGAGCAGATACGCAGTATTTT.

The chain joins TRBV7-9 to TRBJ1-5, with 9 positions matching TRBD1. The germline CDR1 and CDR2 sequences are SEHNR and FQNEAQ (reference sequence). The CDR3 is 14 residues long. The V and J ends lost 2 bases and 7 bases, in that order; junction bases with no gene match: 3. The CDR3 region has the DNA TGTGCCAGCAGCTTACCGGGACAGGGACAGCCCCAGCATTTT. Its translation is CASSLPGQGQPQHF.

The chain carries TRBV7-2 and TRBJ2-5, with 8 positions matching TRBD2. The CDR3 spans 16 residues. V lost 1 base and J lost 2; bases outside the gene matches: 6. Looked up from germline, CDR1 is SGHTA and CDR2 is FQGNSA. CDR3 DNA: TGTGCCAGCAGCTTAGGGAGTAGCGGGAAACAAGAGACCCAGTACTTC. Amino acid sequence: CASSLGSSGKQETQYF.

This chain connects TRBV9 to TRBJ2-5, with TRBD2 matching over 9 bases. The ends lost 4 bases at V and 5 bases at J; junction bases unmatched: 9. Per germline, CDR1 SGDLS and CDR2 YYNGEE. The CDR3 length is 15 residues. DNA for the CDR3: TGTGCCAGCAGCACCGGCACTAGCGGGCGCGAGACCCAGTACTTC. Translated: CASSTGTSGRETQYF.

The chain employs TRBV27 and TRBJ1-6; possibly TRBD1 for D (6 bases). The CDR3 sequence is 14 residues long. V lost 7 bases and J 9 bases, leaving 16 bases between the germline ends. Germline CDR1 is MNHEY and CDR2 is SMNVEV (reference sequence). DNA of the CDR3: TGTGCCAGCACCCGACAGGTTGTGGGTTCACCCCTCCACTTT. This sequence encodes CASTRQVVGSPLHF.

The V and J genes are TRBV27 and TRBJ2-1; D is possibly TRBD2 (6 bases). This CDR3 is built from 11 residues. The V and J ends lost 11 bases and 7 bases respectively, with 12 bases between them. The germline gives CDR1 MNHEY, CDR2 SMNVEV (reference sequence). The CDR3 loop reads CAGGRGNEQFF. CDR3 nucleotides: TGTGCCGGAGGGCGGGGAAATGAGCAGTTCTTC.

This clone was counted once. The chain uses TRBV19 and TRBJ2-7; 11 bases are shared with TRBD2. Germline CDR1 reads LNHDA; CDR2 reads SQIVND (reference sequence). V lost 10 bases and J lost 5; bases outside the gene matches: 16. The CDR3 extends over 16 amino acids. The CDR3 bases are TGTGCCACCAGTTATAGCGGGAGGGCCTTAATGAACGAGCAGTACTTC. Residues: CATSYSGRALMNEQYF.

This clone was seen a single time. The V gene is TRBV11-2, the J gene TRBJ1-4, with D tentatively TRBD1 (5 bases). Trimming left V 2 bases short and J 7 bases short, with 17 bases between. The CDR3 consists of 16 residues. The germline gives CDR1 SGHAT, CDR2 FQNNGV. The chain's CDR3 is CASSLKVAGLGEKLFF. CDR3 nucleotide sequence: TGTGCCAGCAGCTTAAAGGTGGCAGGGCTGGGTGAAAAACTGTTTTTT.

V and J are TRBV7-9 and TRBJ2-1, with 9 bases matching TRBD2. This CDR3 region has 16 residues. Trimming cost V 2 bases and J 2 bases; bases outside gene matches: 4. Germline V CDR1 and CDR2: SEHNR, FQNEAQ (reference sequence). The CDR3 here is CASSLSSGRTYNEQFF. DNA for the CDR3: TGTGCCAGCAGCTTAAGTAGCGGGAGAACCTACAATGAGCAGTTCTTC.

This chain uses TRBV18 with TRBJ2-2; no firm D call. Germline-derived CDR1 and CDR2 are KGHSH and LQKENI. V was clipped by 2 bases and J by 0 bases, with 10 bases between them. This CDR3 comprises 16 residues. The CDR3 DNA sequence: TGTGCCAGCTCACCAAGCGCACACCCGAACACCGGGGAGCTGTTTTTT. It translates to CASSPSAHPNTGELFF.

This rearrangement joins TRBV6-6 to TRBJ1-3, with unresolved D. This CDR3 region has 15 residues. Germline V CDR1 and CDR2: MNHNY, SVGAGI (reference sequence). The V end lost 6 bases, the J end lost 4 bases, and 16 bases lay between the germline ends. CDR3 coding DNA: TGTGCCAGCAGCCTCGGAACAGAACTGGGAAACACCATATATTTT. It codes for CASSLGTELGNTIYF.

The gene calls are TRBV28 and TRBJ2-2, with TRBD2 matching 9 bases. CDR1 is MDHEN, CDR2 SYDVKM, per germline. The V segment lost 8 bases and the J segment 3 bases; nucleotides outside the gene matches: 19. The CDR3 length is 19 residues. The CDR3 DNA sequence: TGTGCCAGCGCAAAGTTTAGTTTGCGGGAGGGCCCTGACACCGGGGAGCTGTTTTTT. Encoded protein: CASAKFSLREGPDTGELFF.

This sequence joins TRBV9 and TRBJ1-2; TRBD1 agrees at 7 bases. Germline CDR1 and CDR2: SGDLS and YYNGEE. V dropped 3 bases and J dropped 3; count of bases not matched to a gene: 14. There are 17 residues in the CDR3. CDR3: CASSARITGTDDYGYTF. The DNA for the CDR3 is TGTGCCAGCAGCGCTCGCATCACCGGGACAGATGACTATGGCTACACCTTC.

The chain joins TRBV19 to TRBJ1-6; the D is unclear. The V end was cut by 3 bases, the J end by 13 bases, with 13 bases between. Germline V lookup: CDR1 LNHDA, CDR2 SQIVND (reference sequence). This CDR3 contains 13 residues. The CDR3 protein is CASSILTPGPLHF. CDR3 nucleotide sequence: TGTGCCAGTAGTATTCTGACACCGGGGCCCCTCCACTTT.

This chain uses TRBV29-1 with TRBJ2-7; 10 bases line up with TRBD2. The germline CDR1 and CDR2 sequences are SQVTM and ANQGSEA. The CDR3 is 14 amino acids. V shed 3 bases, J shed 3 bases, and the junction held 5 bases outside the gene matches. CDR3 loop: CSVESSGSGYEQYF. The CDR3 DNA sequence: TGCAGCGTTGAGTCTAGCGGGAGTGGCTACGAGCAGTACTTC.

The chain joins TRBV7-8 to TRBJ2-3; unclear D gene. The V end was cut by 7 bases, the J end by 1 base, with 12 bases between. The CDR3 loop spans 14 amino acids. CDR1 is SGHVS and CDR2 is FQNEAQ in the germline V gene. CDR3: CASTPNSGTDTQYF. CDR3 nucleotides: TGTGCCAGCACCCCTAATAGTGGCACAGATACGCAGTATTTT.

In its sample, this clone was seen once. The chain is built from TRBV27 and TRBJ1-1; D unresolved. V shed 6 bases and J shed 3 bases, with 14 bases lying between them. CDR1 MNHEY and CDR2 SMNVEV come from the germline V gene (reference sequence). The CDR3 extends over 14 amino acids. The chain's CDR3 is CASSYGRLDTEAFF. In nucleotides, the CDR3 is TGTGCCAGCAGCTACGGCAGACTAGACACTGAAGCTTTCTTT.

In DNA form, the CDR3 reads TGTGCCAGCGCCCCCCCGGGACTAGCAAGCTACAATGAGCAGTTCTTC. Protein sequence: CASAPPGLASYNEQFF. This chain uses TRBV11-2 with TRBJ2-1; 9 bases match TRBD2. Germline V CDR1 and CDR2: SGHAT, FQNNGV. V was clipped by 8 bases and J by 3 bases; unmatched bases: 11. The CDR3 covers 16 residues.

The chain joins TRBV4-2 to TRBJ2-7; D possibly corresponds to TRBD1 (5 bases). The CDR3 is made up of 13 amino acids. In germline, CDR1 is LGHNA, CDR2 YNFKEQ. The V gene lost 0 bases and the J gene lost 3 bases, with 6 bases spanning the gap. CDR3 in amino acids: CASSQDQGYEQYF. The CDR3 DNA reads TGTGCCAGCAGCCAAGACCAGGGCTACGAGCAGTACTTC.

This clone came up once. The rearrangement links TRBV12-5 to TRBJ2-1, with 7 bases fitting TRBD2. V lost 0 bases, J lost 5 bases, and 7 bases stayed unmatched. Germline values: CDR1 LGHNT, CDR2 FRNRAP. The CDR3 contains 16 residues. The CDR3 bases are TGTGCTAGTGGTTTGGTCCCTAGCGGCCCTCACAATGAGCAGTTCTTC. Translated: CASGLVPSGPHNEQFF. The variable domain in full, with the rest retrieved from reference TRBV12-5 and TRBJ2-1, is DARVTQTPRHKVTEMGQEVTMRCQPILGHNTVFWYRQTMMQGLELLAYFRNRAPLDDSGMPKDRFSAEMPDATLATLKIQPSEPRDSAVYFCASGLVPSGPHNEQFFGPGTRLTVL.

CDR3 in DNA: TGTGCCAGCAGCCTCAGTACGACTAGCCAAGAGACCCAGTACTTC. Translated, it gives CASSLSTTSQETQYF. This rearrangement joins TRBV7-8 to TRBJ2-5; D perhaps matches TRBD2 (6 bases). The CDR3 has 15 residues. Germline CDR1 and CDR2: SGHVS and FQNEAQ. The V gene lost 5 bases and the J gene lost 1 base, with 14 bases spanning the gap.

The table lists this clone with a count of one. CDR3 DNA sequence: TGTGCCAGCAGCTTAGGGCAATACGAGCAGTACTTC. It codes for CASSLGQYEQYF. The rearrangement joins TRBV7-9 to TRBJ2-7; D is unresolved. The CDR3 length is 12 residues. With 1 base removed from V and 4 bases from J, the gap between germline ends came to 5 bases. The germline V gene has CDR1 SEHNR and CDR2 FQNEAQ (reference sequence).

J is TRBJ2-7 and V is TRBV5-1, with 8 bases fitting TRBD2. Germline V gene lookup returns CDR1 SGHRS and CDR2 YFSETQ. Germline trimming cut 6 bases from V and 2 bases from J; bases unmatched to any gene: 7. The length of the CDR3 is 14 residues. The CDR3 spells CASKPTSGPYEQYF. The CDR3 DNA reads TGCGCCAGCAAGCCCACTAGCGGACCCTACGAGCAGTACTTC.

The chain recombines TRBV28 with TRBJ2-3, with 13 bases matching TRBD2. V lost 6 bases and J lost 10; bases outside the gene matches: 13. CDR3 length equals 16 residues. Looked up from germline, CDR1 is MDHEN and CDR2 is SYDVKM. The CDR3 spells CASSSAGTSGKMAQYF. The DNA of the CDR3 is TGTGCCAGCAGCTCGGCCGGGACTAGCGGGAAAATGGCGCAGTATTTT.